The 19 T cell receptor beta chains given below trace back to one sample, sequenced in a study of shared clonotypes between healthy human individuals. Generated by immunoSEQ multiplex PCR, the TCRdb table keeps only in-frame clones and is missing some. The sample lists almost 750,000 clones; 55% to 75% were seen once. Specimen: memory CD4+ T cells sorted from blood. Subset here: CD45RA-negative fraction. These receptors came from a woman in her twenties or thirties in good health.

This clone has just a few counts. V usage is TRBV12-5 and J usage is TRBJ2-7; D gene unclear. Trimming pared 2 bases from V and 0 bases from J, leaving 8 bases between. The germline gives CDR1 LGHNT, CDR2 FRNRAP. The CDR3 sequence is 14 residues long. The CDR3 region has the DNA TGTGCTAGTGGTTTGAGGCAGTACTCCTACGAGCAGTACTTC. It is translated as CASGLRQYSYEQYF.

This clone was recorded a few times. Other DNA sequences within the sample encode an identical CDR3. This sequence joins TRBV4-1 and TRBJ2-5; 7 bases map to TRBD1. The V segment lost 1 base and the J segment 3 bases; nucleotides outside the gene matches: 5. The CDR3 has 15 residues. Germline-derived CDR1 and CDR2 are MGHRA and YSYEKL. CDR3 coding DNA: TGCGCCAGCAGCCAAGGGCCAGGGGGAGAAGAGACCCAGTACTTC. Protein product: CASSQGPGGEETQYF.

The rearrangement uses TRBV5-1 and TRBJ2-5, with no clear D. V was pared by 6 bases and J by 4 bases, with 13 bases between. Looked up from germline, CDR1 is SGHRS and CDR2 is YFSETQ. This CDR3 contains 13 residues. The CDR3 sequence is CASKEVDRETQYF. The CDR3 DNA follows: TGCGCCAGCAAAGAGGTGGATCGAGAGACCCAGTACTTC.

Many counts were recorded for this clone. Other nucleotide sequences from this sample produce the same CDR3. The chain links TRBV18 to TRBJ1-1, with a possible D match to TRBD1 (5 bases). CDR1 and CDR2 (germline): KGHSH, LQKENI. V lost 1 base and J lost 1, with 7 bases in between. The CDR3 consists of 14 residues. CDR3 DNA: TGTGCCAGCTCACCACAGGGGTCGAACACTGAAGCTTTCTTT. The encoded protein is CASSPQGSNTEAFF.

This clone was seen just once. The V gene is TRBV7-8, the J gene TRBJ1-4; D not certain. The CDR3 length is 14 residues. CDR1 SGHVS and CDR2 FQNEAQ come from the germline V gene. The ends were cut back, 8 bases at V and 1 base at J, with 11 bases in the middle. CDR3 sequence reads: CASRLPGTNEKLFF. CDR3 in DNA: TGTGCCAGCCGACTACCAGGAACTAATGAAAAACTGTTTTTT. Together with reference TRBV7-8 and TRBJ1-4, the CDR3 gives the full variable domain: GAGVSQSPRYKVAKRGQDVALRCDPISGHVSLFWYQQALGQGPEFLTYFQNEAQLDKSGLPSDRFFAERPEGSVSTLKIQRTQQEDSAVYLCASRLPGTNEKLFFGSGTQLSVL.

Here the CDR3 DNA reads TGTGCCAGTAGGGATTGGCGGGGCTCCTACAATGAGCAGTTCTTC. Its protein product is CASRDWRGSYNEQFF. The rearrangement links TRBV19 to TRBJ2-1; the D gene is possibly TRBD2 (6 bases). V lost 6 bases and J lost 0, with 12 bases in between. This CDR3 spans 15 amino acids. Looked up from germline, CDR1 is LNHDA and CDR2 is SQIVND (reference sequence).

The rearrangement joins TRBV28 to TRBJ2-6, with D uncertain. The CDR3 runs to 16 residues. Germline-derived CDR1 and CDR2 are MDHEN and SYDVKM. V lost 3 bases, J lost 0 bases, and 9 bases lay in between. CDR3 sequence (DNA): TGTGCCAGCAGTTTGCCGGAATTCTCTGGGGCCAACGTCCTGACTTTC. This codes for CASSLPEFSGANVLTF.

The J gene is TRBJ2-1, the V gene TRBV4-2; D possibly corresponds to TRBD2 (7 bases). Germline V gene lookup returns CDR1 LGHNA and CDR2 YNFKEQ. CDR3 length: 17 residues. V dropped 0 bases and J dropped 3 bases, with 15 bases sitting between them. CDR3: CASSQDWGGTFYNEQFF. In DNA, the CDR3 is TGTGCCAGCAGCCAAGATTGGGGAGGGACATTCTACAATGAGCAGTTCTTC.

V gene TRBV7-8 combines with J gene TRBJ1-2; D is ambiguous. The CDR3 spans 14 residues. The V and J ends lost 5 bases and 6 bases respectively, with 16 bases between them. In germline, CDR1 is SGHVS, CDR2 FQNEAQ. Written as DNA, the CDR3 is TGTGCCAGCAGCCCCGGTGAGGGTACCAATGGCTACACCTTC. Protein product: CASSPGEGTNGYTF.

This clone has only one observation. The chain uses TRBV28 and TRBJ1-2; a weak D match, TRBD1 (6 bases). This CDR3 has 14 residues. The V gene lost 7 bases and the J gene lost 4 bases, with 16 bases spanning the gap. Germline V gene data show CDR1 as MDHEN and CDR2 as SYDVKM. The CDR3 is CASKYTGKTYGYTF. The CDR3 DNA is TGTGCCAGCAAGTATACAGGGAAGACCTATGGCTACACCTTC.

The chain couples TRBV10-3 to TRBJ1-1; D perhaps matches TRBD1 (5 bases). CDR1 and CDR2 (germline): ENHRY, SYGVKD. The CDR3 length is 17 residues. The V gene lost 4 bases and the J gene lost 0 bases, with 18 bases spanning the gap. CDR3 DNA sequence: TGTGCCATCAGTGCAAGGGACGGCGCGGGAATGAACACTGAAGCTTTCTTT. Protein sequence: CAISARDGAGMNTEAFF.

This clone was seen only a few times. The V and J genes are TRBV29-1 and TRBJ1-5; D remains unclear. Germline lookup yields CDR1 SQVTM and CDR2 ANQGSEA. Deletions cut 4 bases from V and 2 bases from J, with 15 bases between. The CDR3 has 15 residues. CDR3: CSVGGGVGGNQPQHF. CDR3 nucleotides: TGCAGCGTTGGAGGTGGAGTTGGAGGCAATCAGCCCCAGCATTTT.

The J gene is TRBJ2-5, the V gene TRBV5-1, with 7 bases that match TRBD1. Germline V lookup: CDR1 SGHRS, CDR2 YFSETQ. With V trimmed by 3 bases and J by 5 bases, 13 bases remained unmatched. The CDR3 covers 16 residues. The CDR3 reads CASSYEGQRQWETQYF. Here the CDR3 DNA reads TGCGCCAGCAGCTATGAGGGACAGCGGCAATGGGAGACCCAGTACTTC.

Notes on this clone: It is likely a read error: a sequence one base away is far more abundant. This specimen includes other DNA sequences encoding the same CDR3. The rearrangement joins TRBV11-2 to TRBJ1-5; D remains unclear. With 3 bases removed from V and 6 bases from J, the gap between germline ends came to 6 bases. CDR1 and CDR2 (germline): SGHAT, FQNNGV. CDR3 size: 12 residues. The CDR3 region has the DNA TGTGCCAGCAGCTTGGAGGGTCAGCCCCAGCATTTT. Amino acid sequence: CASSLEGQPQHF.

The chain is built from TRBV30 and TRBJ2-1; 8 bases map to TRBD2. There are 15 residues in the CDR3. Looked up from germline, CDR1 is GTSNPN and CDR2 is SVGIG (reference sequence). V lost 3 bases to trimming and J lost 0 bases; unmatched junction nucleotides: 4. CDR3 protein: CAWSGGRHSYNEQFF. CDR3 coding DNA: TGTGCCTGGAGCGGCGGGAGGCACTCCTACAATGAGCAGTTCTTC.

The J gene is TRBJ1-2, the V gene TRBV27; 7 bases map to TRBD1. Germline lookup yields CDR1 MNHEY and CDR2 SMNVEV (reference sequence). CDR3 length: 15 amino acids. V shed 5 bases and J 1 base; nucleotides not matched to a gene: 7. The CDR3 DNA reads as TGTGCCAGCAGTCCGACAGGGATGTTTAACTATGGCTACACCTTC. It codes for CASSPTGMFNYGYTF.

This clone has more than one count but fewer than ten. CDR3 coding DNA: TGTGCCAGCAGTGAATTAAGCGGCTGGTCCGGGACATCTCGGAACATTCAGTACTTC. Protein sequence: CASSELSGWSGTSRNIQYF. The chain carries TRBV6-1 and TRBJ2-4; weak D call: TRBD1 (6 bases). This CDR3 has 19 residues. Per germline, CDR1 MNHNS and CDR2 SASEGT. Trimming cost V 2 bases and J 7 bases, with 27 bases left between them.

The chain joins TRBV7-8 to TRBJ1-2, with D unresolved. Germline CDR1 is SGHVS and CDR2 is FQNEAQ. The CDR3 extends over 15 amino acids. V gave up 2 bases and J gave up 4 bases, with 14 bases separating them. The CDR3 bases are TGTGCCAGCAGCTTATCCCGGCAGAGACTCTATGGCTACACCTTC. It codes for CASSLSRQRLYGYTF.

V gene TRBV6-4 combines with J gene TRBJ1-2; TRBD1 matches 8 bases. CDR3 length: 13 residues. CDR1 MRHNA and CDR2 SNTAGT come from the germline V gene. Trimming took 6 bases from V and 8 from J; bases not matched to a gene: 8. CDR3 region: CASSLDRGHGYTF. DNA of the CDR3: TGTGCCAGCAGCCTCGACAGGGGTCACGGCTACACCTTC.